The rows below give T cell receptor beta chains drawn from one sample of a study of blood T cells in healthy people across ages. TCRdb reprocessed the 5' RACE reads with MiXCR, giving one entry per CDR3 protein. The table lists about 1,000,000 distinct CDR3 sequences, 45% of them singletons. The sample comprised blood. The receptors shown here come from a woman aged 55-69 years in good health. Both conserved end residues are part of each CDR3. The D gene is left open where the match is weak. Rows may omit the clone size; those that give it use once, few, many or a size class.

clone_size	j_call	d_call	v_call	cdr3_nt	cdr3_aa
NA	TRBJ1-1	TRBD1	TRBV20-1	TGCAGTGCTAGCTACCGGACAGGGAACACTGAAGCTTTCTTT	CSASYRTGNTEAFF
NA	TRBJ1-5	TRBD1	TRBV6-1	TGTGCCAGCACCGGGACAGGGTATCGGCCCCAGCATTTT	CASTGTGYRPQHF
NA	TRBJ1-2	NA	TRBV24-1	TGTGCCACCAGTGATCACAAGTACGGCTACACCTTC	CATSDHKYGYTF
NA	TRBJ2-1	TRBD2	TRBV12-3/TRBV12-4	TGTGCCAGCAGTTTAGGGGGGACTAGCGGGAGGAGGGGCAATGAGCAGTTCTTC	CASSLGGTSGRRGNEQFF
once	TRBJ1-1	NA	TRBV5-1	TGCGCCAGCAGCTTGGCGGGGGGGTCTGAAGCTTTCTTT	CASSLAGGSEAFF
few	TRBJ2-3	NA	TRBV6-6	TGTGCCAGCAGTTACGATTTAGGCGGGATCTCCACAGATACGCAGTATTTT	CASSYDLGGISTDTQYF
few	TRBJ2-7	NA	TRBV24-1	TGTGCCACCAGTGATTTGCATTGGGGTATCTCGATCTACGAGCAGTACTTC	CATSDLHWGISIYEQYF
NA	TRBJ2-5	TRBD1	TRBV28	TGTGCCAGCAGTTTATCCGGACAGGGAGGCCAAGAGACCCAGTACTTC	CASSLSGQGGQETQYF
many	TRBJ2-7	NA	TRBV12-5	TGTGCTAGTGGTTCCACCGCAGCGTCCTACGAGCAGTACTTC	CASGSTAASYEQYF
NA	TRBJ2-2	NA	TRBV6-5	TGTGCCAGCAGTTCCGGGGCCGGGGAGCTGTTTTTT	CASSSGAGELFF
NA	TRBJ2-6	TRBD1	TRBV20-1	TGCAGTGCCACCCGGGACAGGGATGGGGCCAACGTCCTGACTTTC	CSATRDRDGANVLTF
NA	TRBJ2-7	NA	TRBV28	TGTGCCAGCAGGAAAACAGGGGGACTAGGATATGAGCAGTACTTC	CASRKTGGLGYEQYF
NA	TRBJ2-3	NA	TRBV27	TGTGCCAGCAGTTTATCGTTTGCAGATACGCAGTATTTT	CASSLSFADTQYF
NA	TRBJ1-2	TRBD1	TRBV9	TGTGCCAGCAGCCGCACCGGGACAGGGGCCGCTAGGACCCTTGGCTACACCTTC	CASSRTGTGAARTLGYTF
NA	TRBJ1-2	TRBD1	TRBV6-5	TGTGCCAGCAGTTATTTGGGACAGGAATATGGCTACACCTTC	CASSYLGQEYGYTF
few	TRBJ1-2	NA	TRBV6-5	TGTGCCAGCAGTTACTCCGGACCTATTTATGGCTACACCTTC	CASSYSGPIYGYTF
few	TRBJ2-3	NA	TRBV9	TGTGCCAGCAGCCCCCGGGTGTTCAGCACAGATACGCAGTATTTT	CASSPRVFSTDTQYF
NA	TRBJ1-2	TRBD1	TRBV10-2	TGCGCCAGCAGTACCACAGGGGACGGTTGTGGCTACACCTTC	CASSTTGDGCGYTF
NA	TRBJ2-1	NA	TRBV6-1	TGTGCCAGCAGTCCTGTTACCGGGAGCCTCAATGAGCAGTTCTTC	CASSPVTGSLNEQFF
NA	TRBJ2-3	TRBD1	TRBV20-1	TGCAGTGCTAGATACGGACAGGTGCAAGATACGCAGTATTTT	CSARYGQVQDTQYF
NA	TRBJ2-1	NA	TRBV27	TGTGCCAGCAGTTTCCAAGGGTTGAGAGACAATGAGCAGTTCTTC	CASSFQGLRDNEQFF
NA	TRBJ2-1	NA	TRBV5-1	TGCGCCAGCAGCTTGGTAGTCCGTGAGCAGTTCTTC	CASSLVVREQFF
few	TRBJ2-5	NA	TRBV12-3/TRBV12-4	TGTGCCAGCAGTTCGAACAGGGAAGAGACCCAGTACTTC	CASSSNREETQYF
NA	TRBJ1-2	NA	TRBV29-1	TGCAGCGGGGGATTAGCTAACTATGACTACACCTTC	CSGGLANYDYTF
few	TRBJ2-1	NA	TRBV20-1	TGCAGTGCTCCAACCGTACCAGGGAGCTCCTACAATGAGCAGTTCTTC	CSAPTVPGSSYNEQFF
NA	TRBJ2-5	NA	TRBV25-1	TGTGCCAGCAGTGAATTTAGGGGCCAAGAGACCCAGTACTTC	CASSEFRGQETQYF
NA	TRBJ2-6	NA	TRBV7-3	TGTGCCAGCAGCTTTGGGGGGGCCCTCCTCTCTGGGGCCAACGTCCTGACTTTC	CASSFGGALLSGANVLTF
few	TRBJ2-7	NA	TRBV21-1	TGTGCCAGCAGCGGAGGGAGGGAGGAGTCGTACGAGCAGTACTTC	CASSGGREESYEQYF
few	TRBJ2-1	NA	TRBV3-1	TGTGCCAGCAGCCAAGTTCTAGGGTTCAATGAGCAGTTCTTC	CASSQVLGFNEQFF
many	TRBJ2-7	TRBD2	TRBV20-1	TGCAGTGCTAGCCAAGGACTAGCGGGCTCCTACGAGCAGTACTTC	CSASQGLAGSYEQYF
once	TRBJ2-1	TRBD2	TRBV2	TGTGCCAGCAGTGAAAGGGGACTAGCGGGATGGTTGAATGAGCAGTTCTTC	CASSERGLAGWLNEQFF
NA	TRBJ2-3	TRBD2	TRBV6-5	TGTGCCAGCAGTATAGCGGGAAGCGGTACAGATACGCAGTATTTT	CASSIAGSGTDTQYF
few	TRBJ2-7	NA	TRBV10-3	TGTGCCATCAGACGGGACCAATCCTACGAGCAGTACTTC	CAIRRDQSYEQYF
NA	TRBJ2-3	NA	TRBV5-6	TGTGCCAGCAGCTTGTGGGGCCAGGAGACAAGCACAGATACGCAGTATTTT	CASSLWGQETSTDTQYF
NA	TRBJ2-6	NA	TRBV5-1	TGCGCCAGCAGCTGGGGGGTTACAGGATCCGGGGCCAACGTCCTGACTTTC	CASSWGVTGSGANVLTF
NA	TRBJ2-7	TRBD2	TRBV20-1	TGCAGTGCTAGAAGGGTAGCGGGAGCTTCGACGTACTTC	CSARRVAGASTYF
few	TRBJ2-4	TRBD2	TRBV6-2/TRBV6-3	TGTGCCAGCAGAACATTGGGGGGGAGTAACATTCAGTACTTC	CASRTLGGSNIQYF
few	TRBJ1-2	NA	TRBV29-1	TGCAGCGTTGGGACGGATGGCTACACCTTC	CSVGTDGYTF
NA	TRBJ2-7	TRBD1	TRBV20-1	TGCAGTGCCGAAGACAGGGGGCCAAACGAGCAGTACTTC	CSAEDRGPNEQYF
few	TRBJ2-7	TRBD2	TRBV7-3	TGTGCCAGCAGCCCGTGGGGGGGACCCCACTACGAGCAGTACTTC	CASSPWGGPHYEQYF
NA	TRBJ1-4	NA	TRBV9	TGTGCCAGCAGCCTCGACAGTCGGTGGGGCAATGAAAAACTGTTTTTT	CASSLDSRWGNEKLFF
once	TRBJ2-7	NA	TRBV18	TGTGCCAGCTCACCAACTAGCAGTATCGAGCAGTACTTC	CASSPTSSIEQYF
NA	TRBJ2-7	TRBD2	TRBV7-9	TGTGCCAGCAGCCCTAGCGGGATTAACTCCTACGAGCAGTACTTC	CASSPSGINSYEQYF
NA	TRBJ1-1	NA	TRBV6-6	TGTGCCACACAAAAGGTGGGGCTCGGAGCTTTCTTT	CATQKVGLGAFF
once	TRBJ1-2	TRBD1	TRBV4-1	TGCGCCAGCAGCCAGACAGGGGAGGGTGGCTACACCTTC	CASSQTGEGGYTF
few	TRBJ2-1	TRBD2	TRBV20-1	TGCAGTGCTCTAGCGGGAGCCTACCGAGAGCAGTTCTTC	CSALAGAYREQFF
few	TRBJ2-5	NA	TRBV27	TGTGCCAGCAGTTCAATGGGGTTCCGGGCACAAGAGACCCAGTACTTC	CASSSMGFRAQETQYF
few	TRBJ2-1	TRBD2	TRBV20-1	TGCAGTGCTGGCGGACTAGCGGGTTACAATGAGCAGTTCTTC	CSAGGLAGYNEQFF
NA	TRBJ1-1	NA	TRBV20-1	TGCAGTGCTAGTCAATTGATGAACACTGAAGCTTTCTTT	CSASQLMNTEAFF
few	TRBJ2-2	TRBD1	TRBV5-1	TGCGCCAGCAGCTTGGCCTTAGGGCAGGGGGCAGTCACCGGGGAGCTGTTTTTT	CASSLALGQGAVTGELFF